This T cell receptor (beta chain) is drawn from a study of metastatic and nonmetastatic thyroid tumors. On the study more broadly: Both malignant and benign thyroid patients supplied peripheral blood and tumor or nodule tissue samples, across which the repertoires of these patients were then compared. Study results and limitations: The reported finding was significantly higher TCR beta diversity in malignant thyroid tumors relative to benign nodules, in blood and tumor.

TCRdb used MiXCR to call clones anew from the PCR reads. The repertoire holds around 38,000 clones, with 25% to 30% as singletons. Comment on this clone: Its target is not known.

The germline V gene has CDR1 DFQATT and CDR2 SNEGSKA (reference sequence). The CDR3 has 14 amino acids. The V and J ends lost 3 bases and 5 bases respectively, with 14 bases between them. No treatment had been given to any patient before thyroid surgery. This chain uses TRBV20-1 with TRBJ2-1; no clear D. This TCR came from a female donor with papillary thyroid cancer or a benign thyroid nodule (not recorded which). Some clones in this sample may be carry-over from other donors' samples. The sample comprised blood. DNA for the CDR3: TGCAGTGCTAGGGAACTCGTAGTAGACAATGAGCAGTTCTTC. Residues: CSARELVVDNEQFF.